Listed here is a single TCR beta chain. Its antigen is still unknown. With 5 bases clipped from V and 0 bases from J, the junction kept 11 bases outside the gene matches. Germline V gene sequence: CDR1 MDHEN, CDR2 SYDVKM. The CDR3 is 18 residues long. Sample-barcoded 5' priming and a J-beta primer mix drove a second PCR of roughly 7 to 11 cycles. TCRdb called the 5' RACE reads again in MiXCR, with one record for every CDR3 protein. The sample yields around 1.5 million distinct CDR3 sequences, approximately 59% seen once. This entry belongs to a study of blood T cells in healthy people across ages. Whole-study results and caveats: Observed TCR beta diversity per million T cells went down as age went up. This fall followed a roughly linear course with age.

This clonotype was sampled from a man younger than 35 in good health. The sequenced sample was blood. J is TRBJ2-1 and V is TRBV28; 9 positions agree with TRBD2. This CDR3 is CASSIGSGGSYSYNEQFF. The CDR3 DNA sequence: TGTGCCAGCAGTATCGGCAGCGGGGGGTCATACTCCTACAATGAGCAGTTCTTC.